This T cell receptor beta chain was identified during a study of beta chain features in type 1 diabetes. Study in general: No patient-donor differences in age, gender, total cells or subset yield.

This clone was observed a few times. Its antigen remains unidentified. All of the isolated RNA was reverse transcribed, so expressed TCRB transcripts were sequenced. Libraries were prepared by immunoSEQ multiplex PCR; TCRdb keeps only in-frame clonotypes and omits some of them. The table records roughly 150,000 clones, about 9% of them present only once. Around 110 mL of blood, on average, came from one heparinised draw per donor. Study findings and constraints: Patients and controls would share equally any PCR tilt toward shorter templates. Across all four CD4+ subsets, people with type 1 diabetes showed modestly shorter TCRB CDR3s. The naive, central memory and Treg TCRB repertoires of patients appeared to be more similar to one another than those of healthy donors.

The V end lost 5 bases, the J end lost 2 bases, and 7 bases lay between the germline ends. Germline V gives CDR1 SGHTA, CDR2 FQGNSA. There are 13 residues in the CDR3. Sequenced input: central memory CD4+ T cells from blood. V usage is TRBV7-2 and J usage is TRBJ2-1, with D unclear. This receptor was identified in a woman aged 25 to 39 with type 1 diabetes. CDR3 residues: CASSPSTYNEQFF. The CDR3 coding sequence is TGTGCCAGCAGCCCGAGTACCTACAATGAGCAGTTCTTC. Looking up the rest from reference TRBV7-2 and TRBJ2-1 gives the full variable domain: GAGVSQSPSNKVTEKGKDVELRCDPISGHTALYWYRQSLGQGLEFLIYFQGNSAPDKSGLPSDRFSAERTGGSVSTLTIQRTQQEDSAVYLCASSPSTYNEQFFGPGTRLTVL.